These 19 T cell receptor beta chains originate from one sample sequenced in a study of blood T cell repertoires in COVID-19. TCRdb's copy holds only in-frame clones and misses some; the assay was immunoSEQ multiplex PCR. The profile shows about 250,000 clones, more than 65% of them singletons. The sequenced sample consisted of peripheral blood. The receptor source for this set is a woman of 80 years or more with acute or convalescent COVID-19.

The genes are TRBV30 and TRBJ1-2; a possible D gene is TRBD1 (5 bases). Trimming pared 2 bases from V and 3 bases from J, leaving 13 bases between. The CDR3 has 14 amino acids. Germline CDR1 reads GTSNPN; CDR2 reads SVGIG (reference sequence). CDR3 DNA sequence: TGTGCCTGGAGTCGTAAGGGGCTTTACTATGGCTACACCTTC. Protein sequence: CAWSRKGLYYGYTF.

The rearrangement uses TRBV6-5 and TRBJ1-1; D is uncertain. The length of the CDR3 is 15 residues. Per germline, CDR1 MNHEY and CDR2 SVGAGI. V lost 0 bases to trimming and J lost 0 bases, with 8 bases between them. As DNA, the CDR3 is TGTGCCAGCAGTTACTCGACTCGTATGAACACTGAAGCTTTCTTT. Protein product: CASSYSTRMNTEAFF.

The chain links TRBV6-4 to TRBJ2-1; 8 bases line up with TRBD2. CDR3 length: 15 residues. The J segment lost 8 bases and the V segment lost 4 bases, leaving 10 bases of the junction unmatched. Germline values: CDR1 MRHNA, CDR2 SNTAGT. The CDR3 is CASSVESGGRDEQFF. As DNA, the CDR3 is TGTGCCAGCAGTGTTGAAAGCGGGGGAAGGGATGAGCAGTTCTTC.

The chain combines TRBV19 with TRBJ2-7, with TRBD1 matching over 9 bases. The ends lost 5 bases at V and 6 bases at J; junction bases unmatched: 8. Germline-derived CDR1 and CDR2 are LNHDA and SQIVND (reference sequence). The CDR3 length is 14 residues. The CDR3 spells CASSRVGQGLEQYF. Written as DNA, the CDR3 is TGTGCCAGTAGTCGGGTGGGACAGGGCCTCGAGCAGTACTTC.

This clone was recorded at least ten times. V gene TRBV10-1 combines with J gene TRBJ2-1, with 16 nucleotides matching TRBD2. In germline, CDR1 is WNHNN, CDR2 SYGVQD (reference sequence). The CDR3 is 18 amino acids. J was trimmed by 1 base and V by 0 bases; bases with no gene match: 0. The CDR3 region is CASSESGLAGGSYNEQFF. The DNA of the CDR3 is TGCGCCAGCAGTGAGTCGGGACTAGCGGGAGGGTCCTACAATGAGCAGTTCTTC.

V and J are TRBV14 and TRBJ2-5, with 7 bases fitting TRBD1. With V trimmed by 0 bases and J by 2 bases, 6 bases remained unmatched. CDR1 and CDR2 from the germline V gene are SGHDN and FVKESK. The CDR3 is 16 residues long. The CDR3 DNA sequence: TGTGCCAGCAGCCAAGACAGGGGGATTTCACAAGAGACCCAGTACTTC. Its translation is CASSQDRGISQETQYF.

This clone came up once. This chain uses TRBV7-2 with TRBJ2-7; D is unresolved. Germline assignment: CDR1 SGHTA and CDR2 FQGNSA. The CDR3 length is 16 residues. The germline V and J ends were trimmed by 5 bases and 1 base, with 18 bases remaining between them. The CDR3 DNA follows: TGTGCCAGCAGCCTATACCGTGACCGGGTGTCCTACGAGCAGTACTTC. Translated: CASSLYRDRVSYEQYF.

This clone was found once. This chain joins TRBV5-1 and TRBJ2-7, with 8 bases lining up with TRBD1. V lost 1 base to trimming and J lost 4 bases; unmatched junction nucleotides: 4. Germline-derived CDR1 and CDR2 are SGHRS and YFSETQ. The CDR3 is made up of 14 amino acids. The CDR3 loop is CASSLTQGAYEQYF. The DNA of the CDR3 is TGCGCCAGCAGCTTGACCCAGGGGGCTTACGAGCAGTACTTC.

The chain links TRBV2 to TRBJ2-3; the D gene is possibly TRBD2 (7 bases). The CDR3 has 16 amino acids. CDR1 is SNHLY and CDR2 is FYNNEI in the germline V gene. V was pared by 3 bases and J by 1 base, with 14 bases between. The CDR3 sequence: CASSDYRAGGTDTQYF. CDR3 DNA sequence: TGTGCCAGCAGTGATTACAGGGCGGGAGGCACAGATACGCAGTATTTT.

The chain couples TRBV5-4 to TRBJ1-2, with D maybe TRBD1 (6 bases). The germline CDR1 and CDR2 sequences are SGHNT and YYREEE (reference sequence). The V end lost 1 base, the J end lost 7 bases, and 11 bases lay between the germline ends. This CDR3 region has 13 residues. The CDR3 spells CASSLKGGGGYTF. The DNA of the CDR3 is TGTGCCAGCAGCTTGAAAGGGGGTGGTGGCTACACCTTC.

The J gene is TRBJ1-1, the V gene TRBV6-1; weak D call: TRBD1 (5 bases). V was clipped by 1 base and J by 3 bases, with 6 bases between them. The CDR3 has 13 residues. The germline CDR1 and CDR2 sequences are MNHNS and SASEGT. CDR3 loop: CASSEGGHTEAFF. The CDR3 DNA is TGTGCCAGCAGTGAAGGGGGCCACACTGAAGCTTTCTTT.

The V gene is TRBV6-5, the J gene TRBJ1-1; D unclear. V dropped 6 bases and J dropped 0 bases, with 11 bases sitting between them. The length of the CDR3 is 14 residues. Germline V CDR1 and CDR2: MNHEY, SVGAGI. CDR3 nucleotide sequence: TGTGCCAGCAGCTCGACTGGTGTGAACACTGAAGCTTTCTTT. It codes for CASSSTGVNTEAFF.

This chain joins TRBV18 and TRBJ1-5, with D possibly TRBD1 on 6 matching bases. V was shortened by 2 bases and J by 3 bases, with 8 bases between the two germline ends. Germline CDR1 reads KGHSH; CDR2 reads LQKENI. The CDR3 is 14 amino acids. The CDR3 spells CASSPRDNNQPQHF. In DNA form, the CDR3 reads TGTGCCAGCTCACCAAGGGACAACAATCAGCCCCAGCATTTT.

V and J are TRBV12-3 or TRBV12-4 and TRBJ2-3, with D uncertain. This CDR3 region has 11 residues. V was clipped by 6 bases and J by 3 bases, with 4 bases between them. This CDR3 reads CASRQTDTQYF. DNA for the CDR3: TGTGCCAGCAGACAGACAGATACGCAGTATTTT.

The CDR3 sequence is CASSLGLAVTGTQYF. CDR3 coding DNA: TGTGCCAGCAGCTTAGGTTTAGCTGTCACGGGGACCCAGTACTTC. V and J are TRBV11-2 and TRBJ2-5; D gene unclear. Trimming removed 1 base from V and 7 bases from J, with 16 bases in between. CDR1 SGHAT and CDR2 FQNNGV come from the germline V gene. The CDR3 contains 15 residues.

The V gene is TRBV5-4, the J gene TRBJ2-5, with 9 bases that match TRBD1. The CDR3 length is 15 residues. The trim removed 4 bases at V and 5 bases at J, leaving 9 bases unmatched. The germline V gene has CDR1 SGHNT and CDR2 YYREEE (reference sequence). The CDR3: CASSSRTGAVETQYF. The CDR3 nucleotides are TGTGCCAGCAGCAGCAGGACAGGGGCAGTCGAGACCCAGTACTTC.

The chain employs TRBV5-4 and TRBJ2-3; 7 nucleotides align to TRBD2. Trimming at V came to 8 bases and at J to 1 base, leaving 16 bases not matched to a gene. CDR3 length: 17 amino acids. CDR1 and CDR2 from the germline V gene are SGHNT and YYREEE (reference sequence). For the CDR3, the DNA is TGTGCCAGTCAGGGTGAAGAGCGGGAAGGGGGCACAGATACGCAGTATTTT. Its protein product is CASQGEEREGGTDTQYF.

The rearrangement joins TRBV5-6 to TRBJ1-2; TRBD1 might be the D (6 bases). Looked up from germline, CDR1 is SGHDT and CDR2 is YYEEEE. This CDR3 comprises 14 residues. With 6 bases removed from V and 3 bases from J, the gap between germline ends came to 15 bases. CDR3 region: CASTRTGIDYGYTF. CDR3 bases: TGTGCCAGCACCCGTACAGGGATCGACTATGGCTACACCTTC.

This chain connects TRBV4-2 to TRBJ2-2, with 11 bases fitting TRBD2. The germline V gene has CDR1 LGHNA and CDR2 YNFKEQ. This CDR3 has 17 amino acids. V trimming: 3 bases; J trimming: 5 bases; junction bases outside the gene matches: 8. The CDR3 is CASSQDLAGGGTGELFF. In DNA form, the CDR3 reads TGTGCCAGCAGCCAGGACCTAGCGGGAGGAGGGACCGGGGAGCTGTTTTTT.